This T cell receptor (beta chain) originates from a study of response to subunit inactivated influenza vaccine. Study findings and constraints: Authors suggested each seasonal influenza vaccination recruits few new T cells.

As for this clonotype: What it recognizes is unknown.

TCRdb re-called the RT-PCR reads through MiXCR, storing one row per CDR3 protein. The sample records approximately 700,000 distinct CDR3 sequences, 15% to 19% being singletons. Per germline, CDR1 MDHEN and CDR2 SYDVKM. CDR3 length: 13 amino acids. Trimming took off 2 bases at V and 6 bases at J, with 8 bases between the two ends. This clonotype originated in a man aged 45-65 years who received an inactivated influenza vaccine. The chain employs TRBV28 and TRBJ2-1; D remains ambiguous. The sequencing here drew on PBMCs from blood, taken roughly 12 days after vaccination. The CDR3 sequence is CASSLSLFNEQFF. The CDR3 DNA sequence: TGTGCCAGCAGTTTAAGTCTTTTCAATGAGCAGTTCTTC.